The 7 T cell receptor beta chains listed next were all sequenced from one sample in a study of T cell repertoires in cytomegalovirus infection. Each CDR3 protein gets one entry after TCRdb re-called the reads with MiXCR. The sample has around 740,000 distinct CDR3 sequences; roughly a third are singletons. Sequencing used PBMCs. These receptors were obtained from a human donor in good health (CMV status not recorded). Some clones in this sample may be carry-over from other donors' samples.

This clonotype appeared a few times. This chain joins TRBV27 and TRBJ1-2; TRBD1 matches at 8 bases. Germline CDR1 and CDR2: MNHEY and SMNVEV (reference sequence). CDR3 length: 17 amino acids. After removal of 5 bases from V and 5 bases from J, the junction contained 16 bases not matched to a gene. Here the CDR3 reads CASSPTGDRGGVYGYTF. In DNA, the CDR3 is TGTGCCAGCAGTCCGACAGGGGACAGAGGAGGGGTATATGGCTACACCTTC.

The sample holds a few counts of this clonotype. The genes are TRBV12-3 or TRBV12-4 and TRBJ2-2; 7 positions match TRBD1. After removal of 1 base from V and 1 base from J, the junction contained 6 bases not matched to a gene. This CDR3 has 17 amino acids. CDR3 DNA sequence: TGTGCCAGCAGTTTAGGAGCCAGGACAGGGAACACCGGGGAGCTGTTTTTT. It yields the protein CASSLGARTGNTGELFF.

Turning to this clonotype: The conserved closing phenylalanine or tryptophan is absent in this CDR3, likely reflecting a read error. The genes are TRBV19 and TRBJ2-1; 10 nucleotides line up with TRBD2. This CDR3 spans 15 amino acids. Per the germline V gene, CDR1 is LNHDA and CDR2 is SQIVND (reference sequence). V shed 4 bases, J shed 5 bases, and the junction held 5 bases outside the gene matches. The CDR3 is CASSTLAGQNNEQFL. CDR3 coding DNA: TGTGCCAGTAGTACACTAGCGGGGCAAAACAATGAGCAGTTCTTA.

This clonotype has ten or more counts. V and J are TRBV7-2 and TRBJ1-2, with 11 nucleotides matching TRBD1. Germline V gene sequence: CDR1 SGHTA, CDR2 FQGNSA. Germline trimming cut 4 bases from V and 4 bases from J; bases unmatched to any gene: 5. This CDR3 spans 15 amino acids. CDR3 loop: CASSSGTGGGYGYTF. In DNA, the CDR3 is TGTGCCAGCAGCTCCGGGACAGGGGGAGGCTATGGCTACACCTTC.

The CDR3 DNA sequence: TGTGCCAGCAGGCCGGACGGATTCAACTATGGCTACACCTTC. This codes for CASRPDGFNYGYTF. The chain is built from TRBV6-1 and TRBJ1-2; D gene ambiguous. Germline-derived CDR1 and CDR2 are MNHNS and SASEGT. With 6 bases removed from V and 2 bases from J, the gap between germline ends came to 13 bases. CDR3 length: 14 amino acids.

The chain carries TRBV5-4 and TRBJ2-5; possibly TRBD2 for D (6 bases). CDR3 length equals 14 residues. With 2 bases removed from V and 3 bases from J, the gap between germline ends came to 11 bases. Germline V CDR1 and CDR2: SGHNT, YYREEE (reference sequence). CDR3 residues: CASSFAAGKETQYF. The CDR3 bases are TGTGCCAGCAGCTTTGCGGCGGGGAAAGAGACCCAGTACTTC.

The V and J genes are TRBV28 and TRBJ1-2; D is possibly TRBD1 (6 bases). The CDR3 runs to 18 residues. Trimming stripped 6 bases from V and 6 bases from J, with 29 bases between. The germline V gene encodes CDR1 MDHEN and CDR2 SYDVKM. This chain's CDR3 is CASSPPAGGRLLGDGYTF. CDR3 coding DNA: TGTGCCAGCAGCCCTCCCGCCGGGGGGCGCTTACTGGGGGATGGCTACACCTTC.